This is a list of T cell receptor beta chains from one sample in a study of cytomegalovirus exposure and HLA in healthy donors. Assay: immunoSEQ multiplex PCR; the TCRdb copy retains only in-frame clones and omits some. The top ten hold about 0.47% of the sample, which has roughly 240,000 clones, around 78% seen once. Sequences were obtained from PBMCs. These receptors were obtained from a boy under 18 in good health and CMV-seronegative. Each CDR3 is given with its conserved first and last residue. A D gene is named only where the DNA matches it firmly. Clone size is shown for a subset of rows, as once, few, many or a class of expanded clone.

v_gene: TRBV2; d_gene: NA; j_gene: TRBJ1-1; len: 17; abundance: NA; CDR3nt: TGTGCCAGCCTTCACGAACAGGGCCCTATTGGGAACACTGAAGCTTTCTTT; CDR3aa: CASLHEQGPIGNTEAFF
v_gene: TRBV10-1; d_gene: TRBD1; j_gene: TRBJ1-1; len: 13; abundance: NA; CDR3nt: TGCGCCAGCAGTGAGGAACAGGGGTTAAAAGCTTTCTTT; CDR3aa: CASSEEQGLKAFF
v_gene: TRBV30; d_gene: NA; j_gene: TRBJ2-7; len: 14; abundance: NA; CDR3nt: TGTGCCTGGAGTGTACGGCGGCCGATCTACGAGCAGTACTTC; CDR3aa: CAWSVRRPIYEQYF
v_gene: TRBV7-6; d_gene: NA; j_gene: TRBJ1-1; len: 13; abundance: NA; CDR3nt: TGTGCCAGCAGCTATCGGGGGGGGACCGAAGCTTTCTTT; CDR3aa: CASSYRGGTEAFF
v_gene: TRBV5-4; d_gene: TRBD1; j_gene: TRBJ1-2; len: 15; abundance: NA; CDR3nt: TGTGCCAGCAGCTCCCGGCATCAGGGGGCAGGTGGCTACACCTTC; CDR3aa: CASSSRHQGAGGYTF
v_gene: TRBV5-1; d_gene: TRBD2; j_gene: TRBJ2-7; len: 20; abundance: NA; CDR3nt: TGCGCCAGCAGCTTGGGGCCGGGACTAGCGGGAGTTACTCCCGCCTACGAGCAGTACTTC; CDR3aa: CASSLGPGLAGVTPAYEQYF
v_gene: TRBV6-5; d_gene: NA; j_gene: TRBJ1-3; len: 14; abundance: NA; CDR3nt: TGTGCCAGCAGTCCAGGAATATCTGGAAACACCATATATTTT; CDR3aa: CASSPGISGNTIYF
v_gene: TRBV7-2; d_gene: NA; j_gene: TRBJ2-7; len: 12; abundance: NA; CDR3nt: TGTGCCAGCAGCTTAATCGGTTACGAGCAGTACTTC; CDR3aa: CASSLIGYEQYF
v_gene: TRBV5-4; d_gene: NA; j_gene: TRBJ1-2; len: 12; abundance: NA; CDR3nt: TGTGCCAGCAGCTCCGGGGGCTATGGCTACACCTTC; CDR3aa: CASSSGGYGYTF
v_gene: TRBV27; d_gene: TRBD2; j_gene: TRBJ2-5; len: 15; abundance: NA; CDR3nt: TGTGCCAGCAGCGAAATCGGGGGGGCCGAAGAGACCCAGTACTTC; CDR3aa: CASSEIGGAEETQYF
v_gene: TRBV19; d_gene: TRBD1; j_gene: TRBJ2-7; len: 13; abundance: once; CDR3nt: TGTGCCAGTAGCCGGACAGGGTCCTACGAGCAGTACTTC; CDR3aa: CASSRTGSYEQYF
v_gene: TRBV7-2; d_gene: NA; j_gene: TRBJ2-7; len: 15; abundance: once; CDR3nt: TGTGCCAGCAGCTGGACAGCGGAGCTAAAATCTGAGCAGTACTTC; CDR3aa: CASSWTAELKSEQYF
v_gene: TRBV5-7; d_gene: TRBD1; j_gene: TRBJ1-5; len: 17; abundance: once; CDR3nt: TGTGCCAGCAGCTCTGGACAGGGGACATATAGCAATCAGCCCCAGCATTTT; CDR3aa: CASSSGQGTYSNQPQHF
v_gene: TRBV6-1; d_gene: TRBD1; j_gene: TRBJ2-7; len: 15; abundance: NA; CDR3nt: TGTGCCAGCAGTGAACCAGGACAGGGGTCCTACGAGCAGTACTTC; CDR3aa: CASSEPGQGSYEQYF
v_gene: TRBV19; d_gene: NA; j_gene: TRBJ1-1; len: 13; abundance: few; CDR3nt: TGTGCCAGTAGTTACCGGGACACCTCTGAAGCTTTCTTT; CDR3aa: CASSYRDTSEAFF
v_gene: TRBV29-1; d_gene: TRBD1; j_gene: TRBJ2-7; len: 13; abundance: NA; CDR3nt: TGCAGCGTTGGGGACAGGGCCTCCTACGAGCAGTACTTC; CDR3aa: CSVGDRASYEQYF
v_gene: TRBV6-6; d_gene: NA; j_gene: TRBJ1-3; len: 15; abundance: NA; CDR3nt: TGTGCCAGCAGGCAGGACACGACTGTGGGAAACACCATATATTTT; CDR3aa: CASRQDTTVGNTIYF
v_gene: TRBV10-3; d_gene: TRBD2; j_gene: TRBJ2-1; len: 17; abundance: few; CDR3nt: TGTGCCATCAGTCGGACTAGCGGGGGTACCACGTACAATGAGCAGTTCTTC; CDR3aa: CAISRTSGGTTYNEQFF
v_gene: TRBV7-3; d_gene: TRBD1; j_gene: TRBJ1-2; len: 13; abundance: NA; CDR3nt: TGTGCCAGCAGCCGGACAGGGGACTATGGCTACACCTTC; CDR3aa: CASSRTGDYGYTF
v_gene: TRBV30; d_gene: NA; j_gene: TRBJ1-1; len: 15; abundance: few; CDR3nt: TGTGCCTGGAGTGTTTCTCTGGGGGGGAACACTGAAGCTTTCTTT; CDR3aa: CAWSVSLGGNTEAFF
v_gene: TRBV7-6; d_gene: NA; j_gene: TRBJ2-3; len: 11; abundance: few; CDR3nt: TGTGCCAGCAGCCTCACAGATACGCAGTATTTT; CDR3aa: CASSLTDTQYF
v_gene: TRBV7-2; d_gene: TRBD2; j_gene: TRBJ2-1; len: 17; abundance: NA; CDR3nt: TGTGCCAGCAGCTTAAATAGCGGGGTCTACTCCTACAATGAGCAGTTCTTC; CDR3aa: CASSLNSGVYSYNEQFF
v_gene: TRBV29-1; d_gene: NA; j_gene: TRBJ1-2; len: 12; abundance: NA; CDR3nt: TGCAGCGTTGATTTGGACACTTCAGGCTACACCTTC; CDR3aa: CSVDLDTSGYTF
v_gene: TRBV5-5; d_gene: TRBD1; j_gene: TRBJ1-2; len: 16; abundance: NA; CDR3nt: TGTGCCAGCAGCCCGGGACAGGGGGCCACTAACTATGGCTACACCTTC; CDR3aa: CASSPGQGATNYGYTF
v_gene: TRBV19; d_gene: NA; j_gene: TRBJ1-1; len: 13; abundance: NA; CDR3nt: TGTGCCAGTAAAGAAACCGGGGGAACTGAAGCTTTCTTT; CDR3aa: CASKETGGTEAFF
v_gene: TRBV6-1; d_gene: TRBD2; j_gene: TRBJ2-7; len: 12; abundance: NA; CDR3nt: TGTGCCAGCAGTGAACTCGGGGGGGAGCAGTACTTC; CDR3aa: CASSELGGEQYF
v_gene: TRBV11-2; d_gene: TRBD1; j_gene: TRBJ1-2; len: 15; abundance: few; CDR3nt: TGTGCCAGCAGCACGGGACAGGGTGTTCTTTATGGCTACACCTTC; CDR3aa: CASSTGQGVLYGYTF
v_gene: TRBV9; d_gene: NA; j_gene: TRBJ2-1; len: 15; abundance: NA; CDR3nt: TGTGCCAGCAGCGCCCGCATACAGGGTATGAATGAGCAGTTCTTC; CDR3aa: CASSARIQGMNEQFF
v_gene: TRBV11-3; d_gene: TRBD1; j_gene: TRBJ1-3; len: 17; abundance: NA; CDR3nt: TGTGCCAGCCATTCGGGACAGGGGCCCTTACCAGGAAACACCATATATTTT; CDR3aa: CASHSGQGPLPGNTIYF
v_gene: TRBV4-2; d_gene: TRBD2; j_gene: TRBJ2-1; len: 16; abundance: NA; CDR3nt: TGTGCCAGCAGCCAAGATTCGGGCGGGAGTAGAAATGAGCAGTTCTTC; CDR3aa: CASSQDSGGSRNEQFF
v_gene: TRBV29-1; d_gene: TRBD2; j_gene: TRBJ2-1; len: 14; abundance: once; CDR3nt: TGCAGCGTTATCACTAGCGGGGTTGACAATGAGCAGTTCTTC; CDR3aa: CSVITSGVDNEQFF
v_gene: TRBV29-1; d_gene: NA; j_gene: TRBJ1-1; len: 13; abundance: NA; CDR3nt: TGCAGCGGCGCTCAGGGAGGCGACACTGAAGCTTTCTTT; CDR3aa: CSGAQGGDTEAFF
v_gene: TRBV2; d_gene: NA; j_gene: TRBJ2-7; len: 14; abundance: NA; CDR3nt: TGTGCCAGCACCAGGGACCGGGACTCCTACGGGCAGTACTTC; CDR3aa: CASTRDRDSYGQYF
v_gene: TRBV5-4; d_gene: TRBD1; j_gene: TRBJ2-3; len: 14; abundance: NA; CDR3nt: TGTGCCAGCAGCGCCCGGGACAGAGGAGATACGCAGTATTTT; CDR3aa: CASSARDRGDTQYF
v_gene: TRBV27; d_gene: TRBD1; j_gene: TRBJ1-2; len: 15; abundance: NA; CDR3nt: TGTGCCAGCAGTCTTCGGACAGGGGGCGCGAATGGCTACACCTTC; CDR3aa: CASSLRTGGANGYTF
v_gene: TRBV2; d_gene: NA; j_gene: TRBJ2-5; len: 13; abundance: once; CDR3nt: TGTGCCAGCAGTGAATACGCGCGGGAGACCCAGTACTTC; CDR3aa: CASSEYARETQYF
v_gene: TRBV5-6; d_gene: NA; j_gene: TRBJ2-7; len: 14; abundance: NA; CDR3nt: TGTGCCAGCAGCCCGGGTATGGGGGGCTACGAGCAGTACTTC; CDR3aa: CASSPGMGGYEQYF
v_gene: TRBV19; d_gene: NA; j_gene: TRBJ1-1; len: 12; abundance: NA; CDR3nt: TGTGCCAGTAGTCCGTTCACTACTGAAGCTTTCTTT; CDR3aa: CASSPFTTEAFF
v_gene: TRBV19; d_gene: TRBD1; j_gene: TRBJ1-1; len: 16; abundance: few; CDR3nt: TGTGCCAGTATCCCCTGGTCGGCAGGGGGAGATACTGAAGCTTTCTTT; CDR3aa: CASIPWSAGGDTEAFF
v_gene: TRBV11-2; d_gene: NA; j_gene: TRBJ2-4; len: 16; abundance: NA; CDR3nt: TGTGCCAGCAGCTTAGCCCTGACTCTAGCCAAAAACATTCAGTACTTC; CDR3aa: CASSLALTLAKNIQYF
v_gene: TRBV5-3; d_gene: NA; j_gene: TRBJ2-5; len: 13; abundance: NA; CDR3nt: TGTGCCAGAAGCCACGGAACAGGGAAGACCCAGTACTTC; CDR3aa: CARSHGTGKTQYF
v_gene: TRBV5-1; d_gene: TRBD1; j_gene: TRBJ2-5; len: 16; abundance: few; CDR3nt: TGCGCCAGCAGCTTGGGCCCAACGGACAGGGCTGAGACCCAGTACTTC; CDR3aa: CASSLGPTDRAETQYF
v_gene: TRBV5-1; d_gene: TRBD1; j_gene: TRBJ2-6; len: 20; abundance: NA; CDR3nt: TGCGCCAGCAGCTCAACGGAGTGGGGGGACAGGGCCTCTGGGGCCAACGTCCTGACTTTC; CDR3aa: CASSSTEWGDRASGANVLTF
v_gene: TRBV27; d_gene: NA; j_gene: TRBJ1-6; len: 16; abundance: NA; CDR3nt: TGTGCCAGCAGTCCCATCGTGGGGAACAGGCATTCACCCCTCCACTTT; CDR3aa: CASSPIVGNRHSPLHF